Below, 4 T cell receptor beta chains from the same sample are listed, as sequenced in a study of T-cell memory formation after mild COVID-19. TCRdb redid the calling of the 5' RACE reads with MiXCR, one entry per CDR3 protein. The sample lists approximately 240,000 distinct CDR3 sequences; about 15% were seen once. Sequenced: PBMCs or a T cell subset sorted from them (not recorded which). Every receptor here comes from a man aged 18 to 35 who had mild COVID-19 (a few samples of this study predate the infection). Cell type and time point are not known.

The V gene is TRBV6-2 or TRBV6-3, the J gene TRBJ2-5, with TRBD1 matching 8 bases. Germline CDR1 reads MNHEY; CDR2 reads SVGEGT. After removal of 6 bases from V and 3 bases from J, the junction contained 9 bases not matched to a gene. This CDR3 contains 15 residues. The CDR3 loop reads CASRPPGQDKETQYF. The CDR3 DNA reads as TGTGCCAGCAGACCACCGGGACAGGATAAAGAGACCCAGTACTTC.

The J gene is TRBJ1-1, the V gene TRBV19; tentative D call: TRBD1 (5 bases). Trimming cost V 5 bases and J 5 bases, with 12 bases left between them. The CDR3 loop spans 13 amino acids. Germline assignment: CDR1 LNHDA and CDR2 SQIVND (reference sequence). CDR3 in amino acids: CASSLRGETEAFF. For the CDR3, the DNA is TGTGCCAGTAGTCTAAGGGGTGAGACTGAAGCTTTCTTT. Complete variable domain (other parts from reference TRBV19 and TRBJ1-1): DGGITQSPKYLFRKEGQNVTLSCEQNLNHDAMYWYRQDPGQGLRLIYYSQIVNDFQKGDIAEGYSVSREKKESFPLTVTSAQKNPTAFYLCASSLRGETEAFFGQGTRLTVV.

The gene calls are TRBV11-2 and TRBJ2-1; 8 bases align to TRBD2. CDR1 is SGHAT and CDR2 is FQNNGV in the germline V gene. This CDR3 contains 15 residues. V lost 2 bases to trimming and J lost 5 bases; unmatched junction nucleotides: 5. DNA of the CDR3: TGTGCCAGCAGCTTAAGGCGGGGGGCAAACAATGAGCAGTTCTTC. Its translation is CASSLRRGANNEQFF. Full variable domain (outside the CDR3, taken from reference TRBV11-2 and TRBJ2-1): EAGVAQSPRYKIIEKRQSVAFWCNPISGHATLYWYQQILGQGPKLLIQFQNNGVVDDSQLPKDRFSAERLKGVDSTLKIQPAKLEDSAVYLCASSLRRGANNEQFFGPGTRLTVL.

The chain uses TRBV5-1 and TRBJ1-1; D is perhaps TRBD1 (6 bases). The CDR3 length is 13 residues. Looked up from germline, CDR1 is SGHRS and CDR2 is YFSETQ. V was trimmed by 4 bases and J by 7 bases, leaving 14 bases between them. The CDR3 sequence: CASSREIGGEAFF. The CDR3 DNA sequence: TGCGCCAGCAGCAGGGAGATAGGGGGTGAAGCTTTCTTT.